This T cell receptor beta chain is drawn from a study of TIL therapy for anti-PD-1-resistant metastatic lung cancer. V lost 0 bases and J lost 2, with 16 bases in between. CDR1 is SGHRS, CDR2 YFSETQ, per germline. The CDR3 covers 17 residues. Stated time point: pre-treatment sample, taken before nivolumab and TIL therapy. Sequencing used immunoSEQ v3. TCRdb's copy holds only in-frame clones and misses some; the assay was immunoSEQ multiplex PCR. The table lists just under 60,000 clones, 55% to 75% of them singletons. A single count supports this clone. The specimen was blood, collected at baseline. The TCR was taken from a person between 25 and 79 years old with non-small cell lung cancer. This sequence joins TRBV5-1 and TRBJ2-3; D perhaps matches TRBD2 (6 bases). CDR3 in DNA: TGCGCCAGCAGCTTGGCCGCCTTCGCGGGATTCACAGATACGCAGTATTTT. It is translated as CASSLAAFAGFTDTQYF.